The 15 T cell receptor beta chains below were found in one sample sequenced in a study of quantifying T cell responses using KT2 cells. In the study overall: RNA was reverse transcribed with TCR alpha and beta constant-region primers.

The cDNA 3' end received a ligated oligonucleotide with a UMI. First-round PCR used three to five cycles and beta primers RC1.1 and RC1.2 covering TRBC1 and TRBC2. TCRdb called the UMI-ligation and nested PCR reads again in MiXCR, with one record for every CDR3 protein. The sample contains tens of thousands of distinct CDR3 sequences, 6% to 9.5% of which appear only once. Sequencing was carried out using PBMCs spiked with cells of the T cell clone KT2. The receptors stem from a human donor.

This clonotype was seen a handful of times. CDR3 amino acids: CATSRGGTLLVEAFF. The DNA of the CDR3 is TGTGCCACCAGCAGAGGAGGGACACTTCTTGTTGAAGCTTTCTTT. The rearrangement joins TRBV15 to TRBJ1-1; tentatively, D is TRBD1 (6 bases). Germline CDR1 reads LNHNV; CDR2 reads YYDKDF (reference sequence). This CDR3 is 15 amino acids long. V dropped 1 base and J dropped 7 bases, with 16 bases sitting between them.

The chain recombines TRBV2 with TRBJ2-6; 7 nucleotides align to TRBD1. Germline V lookup: CDR1 SNHLY, CDR2 FYNNEI. V shed 6 bases and J 12 bases; nucleotides not matched to a gene: 17. This CDR3 spans 16 amino acids. CDR3 amino acids: CASRPPGTAASGVLTF. DNA of the CDR3: TGTGCCAGCAGGCCCCCAGGGACAGCTGCCTCCGGCGTCCTGACTTTC.

This clonotype was detected ten times or more. The rearrangement joins TRBV7-2 to TRBJ2-5, with D tentatively TRBD2 (6 bases). CDR1 is SGHTA and CDR2 is FQGNSA in the germline V gene. The CDR3 runs 15 residues. Trimming removed 0 bases from V and 5 bases from J, with 13 bases in between. Here the CDR3 reads CASSLARGTQETQYF. The CDR3 DNA sequence: TGTGCCAGCAGCTTAGCTCGGGGGACTCAGGAGACCCAGTACTTC. The whole variable domain, remainder taken from reference TRBV7-2 and TRBJ2-5, is GAGVSQSPSNKVTEKGKDVELRCDPISGHTALYWYRQSLGQGLEFLIYFQGNSAPDKSGLPSDRFSAERTGGSVSTLTIQRTQQEDSAVYLCASSLARGTQETQYFGPGTRLLVL.

This chain uses TRBV7-9 with TRBJ2-1; D tentatively reads TRBD1 or TRBD2 (6 bases each). Germline V gene lookup returns CDR1 SEHNR and CDR2 FQNEAQ (reference sequence). The CDR3 is 13 amino acids. Trimming took 2 bases from V and 9 from J, leaving 11 bases between them. CDR3 DNA sequence: TGTGCCAGCAGCTTAACACAGGGAGGTGAGCAGTTCTTC. Translation gives CASSLTQGGEQFF. The full variable domain, its missing parts supplied by reference TRBV7-9 and TRBJ2-1, is DTGVSQNPRHKITKRGQNVTFRCDPISEHNRLYWYRQTLGQGPEFLTYFQNEAQLEKSRLLSDRFSAERPKGSFSTLEIQRTEQGDSAMYLCASSLTQGGEQFFGPGTRLTVL.

This clonotype was detected ten times or more. The V gene is TRBV11-3, the J gene TRBJ2-7, with TRBD1 matching over 9 bases. V gave up 0 bases and J gave up 0 bases; unmatched junction bases: 0. Germline V gene data show CDR1 as SGHNT and CDR2 as YENEEA. The CDR3 consists of 15 residues. CDR3 sequence reads: CASSLEDRGSYEQYF. DNA of the CDR3: TGTGCCAGCAGCTTAGAGGACAGGGGCTCCTACGAGCAGTACTTC.

This clonotype was observed a few times. V usage is TRBV6-6 and J usage is TRBJ2-1, with 8 bases that match TRBD2. Germline CDR1 MNHNY, CDR2 SVGAGI (reference sequence). Germline trimming cut 11 bases from V and 7 bases from J; bases unmatched to any gene: 4. The CDR3 runs to 11 residues. CDR3: CAFGRGNEQFF. The CDR3 bases are TGTGCCTTCGGGAGGGGGAATGAGCAGTTCTTC.

This clonotype came up many times. The rearrangement links TRBV9 to TRBJ2-1; unclear D gene. Germline V gene sequence: CDR1 SGDLS, CDR2 YYNGEE. The CDR3 loop spans 15 amino acids. Trimming cost V 3 bases and J 0 bases, with 10 bases left between them. CDR3 DNA: TGTGCCAGCAGCGAAAGGGTAGGCTCCTACAATGAGCAGTTCTTC. This sequence encodes CASSERVGSYNEQFF. The full variable domain, in which reference TRBV9 and TRBJ2-1 provide the parts outside the CDR3, is DSGVTQTPKHLITATGQRVTLRCSPRSGDLSVYWYQQSLDQGLQFLIQYYNGEERAKGNILERFSAQQFPDLHSELNLSSLELGDSALYFCASSERVGSYNEQFFGPGTRLTVL.

This chain links TRBV12-3 or TRBV12-4 with TRBJ2-3; no definite D call. The CDR3 runs to 14 residues. Deletions cut 8 bases from V and 2 bases from J, with 14 bases between. The CDR3 DNA follows: TGTGCCAGCCTTGATACGGGTCACACAGATACGCAGTATTTT. Its translation: CASLDTGHTDTQYF.

The chain has TRBV7-2 and TRBJ2-2; tentative D call: TRBD2 (6 bases). V lost 4 bases, J lost 1 base, and 10 bases lay in between. CDR1 and CDR2 (germline): SGHTA, FQGNSA. CDR3 length: 15 residues. CDR3 protein: CASSWGLVNTGELFF. In nucleotides, the CDR3 is TGTGCCAGCAGCTGGGGACTGGTGAACACCGGGGAGCTGTTTTTT.

This clonotype was picked up many times. The chain links TRBV10-3 to TRBJ1-2; D not resolved. The CDR3 covers 14 residues. Per the germline V gene, CDR1 is ENHRY and CDR2 is SYGVKD. The V and J ends lost 3 bases and 6 bases respectively, with 14 bases between them. DNA of the CDR3: TGTGCCATCAGTGAACTCGACGACGGAGATGGCTACACCTTC. Translation: CAISELDDGDGYTF.

This clonotype was detected a few times. The chain uses TRBV2 and TRBJ2-1, with D possibly matching TRBD2 (5 bases). The CDR3 totals 13 residues. The germline gives CDR1 SNHLY, CDR2 FYNNEI. Trimming left V 3 bases short and J 6 bases short, with 9 bases between. CDR3 sequence: CASSDRGSNEQFF. The CDR3 DNA is TGTGCCAGCAGTGATCGGGGTAGCAATGAGCAGTTCTTC.

This clonotype occurred many times. J is TRBJ1-2 and V is TRBV11-2; no firm D call. V lost 5 bases and J lost 1, with 5 bases in between. From germline, CDR1 is SGHAT and CDR2 FQNNGV. The length of the CDR3 is 12 residues. In nucleotides, the CDR3 is TGTGCCAGCAGCGGTTATAACTATGGCTACACCTTC. Residues: CASSGYNYGYTF.

Ten or more counts support this clonotype. CDR3 in DNA: TGTGCCAGCAGTGAACCCGACAGGGACTATGGCTACACCTTC. This translates into CASSEPDRDYGYTF. The chain joins TRBV6-1 to TRBJ1-2; TRBD1 agrees at 7 bases. The CDR3 consists of 14 residues. The V and J ends lost 2 bases and 3 bases, in that order; junction bases with no gene match: 3. Looked up from germline, CDR1 is MNHNS and CDR2 is SASEGT.

V gene TRBV2 combines with J gene TRBJ2-3, with D possibly matching TRBD2 (5 bases). The V and J ends lost 2 bases and 4 bases respectively, with 10 bases between them. Germline V gene data show CDR1 as SNHLY and CDR2 as FYNNEI. This CDR3 has 14 amino acids. The CDR3 nucleotides read TGTGCCAGCAGTGAATGGCGGCGGGCAGATACGCAGTATTTT. This codes for CASSEWRRADTQYF. Variable domain in full (rest from reference TRBV2 and TRBJ2-3): EPEVTQTPSHQVTQMGQEVILRCVPISNHLYFYWYRQILGQKVEFLVSFYNNEISEKSEIFDDQFSVERPDGSNFTLKIRSTKLEDSAMYFCASSEWRRADTQYFGPGTRLTVL.

This clonotype was picked up many times. The chain uses TRBV18 and TRBJ2-7; unclear D gene. CDR3 size: 14 residues. Between the trimmed V and J ends, which lost 8 bases and 3 bases, there was a span of 17 bases. The germline gives CDR1 KGHSH, CDR2 LQKENI. The CDR3 bases are TGTGCCAGCCAGCCCGGACCCCTTGGCTACGAGCAGTACTTC. It yields the protein CASQPGPLGYEQYF.